This TCR beta chain originates from a study of CD8 T cells in ankylosing spondylitis. Broader study findings: Earlier studies detected some motif variants in reactive arthritis synovial fluid and blood.

As the method for making TCR beta libraries, quantitative 5'-RACE with molecular barcodes was used. TCRdb reprocessed the 5' RACE reads with MiXCR, giving one entry per CDR3 protein. The top ten hold about 11% of the sample, which has about 190,000 distinct CDR3 sequences, over 10% seen once. The CDR3 runs 12 residues. V gave up 6 bases and J gave up 5 bases, with 10 bases separating them. This clonotype was detected a few times. Antigen unknown. This chain uses TRBV12-3 or TRBV12-4 with TRBJ2-5, with D unclear. Sequencing was done on a sample of blood, either unsorted or a sorted T cell fraction (not recorded which). The sequence was collected from a female donor with ankylosing spondylitis or in good health (not recorded which). The CDR3 nucleotides are TGTGCCAGCAGGGGAATGGAGGAGACCCAGTACTTC. The encoded protein is CASRGMEETQYF.